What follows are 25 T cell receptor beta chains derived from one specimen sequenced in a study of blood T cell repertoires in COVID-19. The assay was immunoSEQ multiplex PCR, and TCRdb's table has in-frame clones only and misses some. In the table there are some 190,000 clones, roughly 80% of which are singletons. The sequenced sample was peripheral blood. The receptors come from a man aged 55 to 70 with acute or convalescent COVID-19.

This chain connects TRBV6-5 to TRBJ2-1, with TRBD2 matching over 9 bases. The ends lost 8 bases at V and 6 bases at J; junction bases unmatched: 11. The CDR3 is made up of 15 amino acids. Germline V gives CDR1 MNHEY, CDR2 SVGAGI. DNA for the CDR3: TGTGCCAGCGCCCCTAGCGGGATGGGGAGCAATGAGCAGTTCTTC. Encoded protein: CASAPSGMGSNEQFF.

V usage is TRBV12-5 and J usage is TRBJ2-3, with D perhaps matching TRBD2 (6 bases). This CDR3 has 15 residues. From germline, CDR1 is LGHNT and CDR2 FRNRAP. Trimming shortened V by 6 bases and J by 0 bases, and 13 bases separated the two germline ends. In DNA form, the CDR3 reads TGTGCTAGTGGCTCCTGGGACTGGAGCACAGATACGCAGTATTTT. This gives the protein CASGSWDWSTDTQYF.

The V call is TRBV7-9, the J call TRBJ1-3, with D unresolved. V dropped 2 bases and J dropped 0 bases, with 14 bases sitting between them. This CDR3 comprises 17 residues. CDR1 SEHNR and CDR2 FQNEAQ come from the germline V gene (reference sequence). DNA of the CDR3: TGTGCCAGCAGCTTATCCCCCTTCTCAGACTCTGGAAACACCATATATTTT. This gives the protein CASSLSPFSDSGNTIYF.

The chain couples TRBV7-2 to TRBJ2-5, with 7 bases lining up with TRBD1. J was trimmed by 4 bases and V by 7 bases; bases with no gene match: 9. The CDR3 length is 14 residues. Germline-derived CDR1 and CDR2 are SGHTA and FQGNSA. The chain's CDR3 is CASIPTGLGETQYF. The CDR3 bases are TGTGCCAGCATACCGACAGGGTTGGGAGAGACCCAGTACTTC.

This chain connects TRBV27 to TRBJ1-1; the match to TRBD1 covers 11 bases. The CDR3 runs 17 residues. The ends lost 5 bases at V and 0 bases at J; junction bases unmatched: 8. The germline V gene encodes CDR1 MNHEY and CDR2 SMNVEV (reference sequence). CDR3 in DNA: TGTGCCAGCAGTCCCCTGGGACAGGGGGGGGTGAACACTGAAGCTTTCTTT. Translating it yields CASSPLGQGGVNTEAFF.

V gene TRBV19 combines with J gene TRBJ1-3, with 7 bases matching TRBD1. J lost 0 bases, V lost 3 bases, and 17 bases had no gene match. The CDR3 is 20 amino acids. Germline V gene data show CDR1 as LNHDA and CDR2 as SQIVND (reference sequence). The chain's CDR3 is CASSIRDSGPGVRSGNTIYF. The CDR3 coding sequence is TGTGCCAGTAGTATCCGGGACAGCGGCCCGGGGGTACGCTCTGGAAACACCATATATTTT.

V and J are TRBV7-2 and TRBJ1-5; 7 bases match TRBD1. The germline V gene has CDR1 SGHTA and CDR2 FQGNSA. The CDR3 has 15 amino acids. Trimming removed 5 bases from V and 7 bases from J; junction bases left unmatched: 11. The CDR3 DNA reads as TGTGCCAGCAGCCTAGAGGGGGCATCCGGACAGCCCCAGCATTTT. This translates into CASSLEGASGQPQHF.

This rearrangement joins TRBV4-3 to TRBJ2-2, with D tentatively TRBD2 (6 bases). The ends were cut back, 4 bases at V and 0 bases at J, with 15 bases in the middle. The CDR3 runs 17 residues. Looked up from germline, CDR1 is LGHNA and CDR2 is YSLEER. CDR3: CASSLKPPGANTGELFF. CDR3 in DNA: TGCGCCAGCAGCCTTAAGCCCCCGGGGGCGAACACCGGGGAGCTGTTTTTT.

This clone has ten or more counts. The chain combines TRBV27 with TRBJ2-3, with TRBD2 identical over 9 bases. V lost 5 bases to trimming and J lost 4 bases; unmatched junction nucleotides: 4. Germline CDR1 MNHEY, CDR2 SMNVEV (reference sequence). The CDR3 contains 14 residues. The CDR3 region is CASSPSGNADTQYF. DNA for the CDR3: TGTGCCAGCAGTCCTAGCGGGAACGCAGATACGCAGTATTTT.

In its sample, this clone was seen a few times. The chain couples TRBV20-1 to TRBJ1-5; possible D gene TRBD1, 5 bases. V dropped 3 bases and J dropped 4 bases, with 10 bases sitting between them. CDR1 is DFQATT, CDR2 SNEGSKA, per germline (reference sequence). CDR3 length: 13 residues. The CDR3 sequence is CSASRDRNQPQHF. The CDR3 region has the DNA TGCAGTGCTAGTAGAGACAGAAATCAGCCCCAGCATTTT.

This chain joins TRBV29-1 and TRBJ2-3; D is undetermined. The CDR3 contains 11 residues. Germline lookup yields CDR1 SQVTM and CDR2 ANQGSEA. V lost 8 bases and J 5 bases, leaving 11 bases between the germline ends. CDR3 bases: TGCAGCCACCGACATCAAGATACGCAGTATTTT. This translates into CSHRHQDTQYF.

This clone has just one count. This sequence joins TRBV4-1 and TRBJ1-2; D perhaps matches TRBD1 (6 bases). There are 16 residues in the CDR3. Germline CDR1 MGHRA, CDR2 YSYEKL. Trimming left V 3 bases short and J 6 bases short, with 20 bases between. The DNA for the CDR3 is TGCGCCAGCAGCCAGAGCGGGGGGCGCCCCGAAGATGGCTACACCTTC. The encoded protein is CASSQSGGRPEDGYTF.

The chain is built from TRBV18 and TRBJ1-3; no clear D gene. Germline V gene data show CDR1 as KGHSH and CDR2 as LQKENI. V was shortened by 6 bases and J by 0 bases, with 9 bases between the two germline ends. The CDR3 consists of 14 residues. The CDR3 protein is CASSQELSGNTIYF. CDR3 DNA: TGTGCCAGCTCGCAGGAACTCTCTGGAAACACCATATATTTT.

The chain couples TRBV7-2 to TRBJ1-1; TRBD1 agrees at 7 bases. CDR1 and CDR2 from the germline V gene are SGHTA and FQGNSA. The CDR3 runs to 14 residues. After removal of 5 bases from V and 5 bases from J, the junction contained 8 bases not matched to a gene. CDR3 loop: CASSLQGGWTEAFF. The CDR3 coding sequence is TGTGCCAGCAGCCTCCAGGGGGGCTGGACTGAAGCTTTCTTT.

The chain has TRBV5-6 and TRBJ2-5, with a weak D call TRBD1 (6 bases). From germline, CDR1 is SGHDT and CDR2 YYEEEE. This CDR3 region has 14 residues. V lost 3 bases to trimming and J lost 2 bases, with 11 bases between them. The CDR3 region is CASSSPDRQETQYF. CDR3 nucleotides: TGTGCCAGCAGCTCCCCGGACAGACAAGAGACCCAGTACTTC.

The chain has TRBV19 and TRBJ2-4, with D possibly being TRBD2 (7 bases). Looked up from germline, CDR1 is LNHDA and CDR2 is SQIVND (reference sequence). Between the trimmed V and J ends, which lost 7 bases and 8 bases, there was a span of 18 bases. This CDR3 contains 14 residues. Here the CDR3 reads CASTPPGAGDIQYF. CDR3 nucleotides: TGTGCCAGTACCCCCCCGGGGGCGGGGGACATTCAGTACTTC.

The CDR3 sequence: CASSLNGDTQYF. In DNA, the CDR3 is TGTGCCAGCAGCTTAAACGGGGATACGCAGTATTTT. The V gene is TRBV7-6, the J gene TRBJ2-3; D gene ambiguous. CDR3 length: 12 amino acids. V gave up 2 bases and J gave up 6 bases, with 6 bases separating them. From germline, CDR1 is SGHVS and CDR2 FNYEAQ. The variable domain in full, with the rest retrieved from reference TRBV7-6 and TRBJ2-3, is GAGVSQSPRYKVTKRGQDVALRCDPISGHVSLYWYRQALGQGPEFLTYFNYEAQQDKSGLPNDRFSAERPEGSISTLTIQRTEQRDSAMYRCASSLNGDTQYFGPGTRLTVL.

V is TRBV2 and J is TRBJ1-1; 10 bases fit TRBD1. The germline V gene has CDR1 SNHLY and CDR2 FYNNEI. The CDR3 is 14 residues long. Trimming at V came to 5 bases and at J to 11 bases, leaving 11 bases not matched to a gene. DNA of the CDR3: TGTGCCAGCAGTCGATCGGGACAGGGGCTGTGGGCTTTCTTT. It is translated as CASSRSGQGLWAFF.

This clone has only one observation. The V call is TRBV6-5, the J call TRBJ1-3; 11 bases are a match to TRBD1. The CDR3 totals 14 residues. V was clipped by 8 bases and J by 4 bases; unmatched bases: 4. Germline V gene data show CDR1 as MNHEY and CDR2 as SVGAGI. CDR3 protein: CASVDRGLGNTIYF. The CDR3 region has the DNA TGTGCCAGCGTGGACAGGGGGCTCGGAAACACCATATATTTT.

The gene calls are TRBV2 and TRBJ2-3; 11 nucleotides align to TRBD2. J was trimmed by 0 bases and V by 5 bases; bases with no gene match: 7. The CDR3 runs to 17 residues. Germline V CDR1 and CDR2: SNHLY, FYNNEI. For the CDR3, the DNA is TGTGCCAGCAGTCATCGGACTAGCGGGCCTAGCACAGATACGCAGTATTTT. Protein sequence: CASSHRTSGPSTDTQYF.

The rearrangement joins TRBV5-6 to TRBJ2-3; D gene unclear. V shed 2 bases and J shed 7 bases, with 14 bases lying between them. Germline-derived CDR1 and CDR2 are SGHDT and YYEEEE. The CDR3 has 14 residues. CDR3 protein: CASSLQHGQNTQYF. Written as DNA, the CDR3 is TGTGCCAGCAGCTTACAACATGGGCAGAATACGCAGTATTTT.

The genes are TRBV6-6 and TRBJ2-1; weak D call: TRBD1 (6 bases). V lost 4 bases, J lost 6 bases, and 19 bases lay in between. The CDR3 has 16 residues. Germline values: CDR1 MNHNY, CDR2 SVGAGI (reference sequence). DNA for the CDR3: TGTGCCAGCAGTTCCGTCCTAGTATTCAGGGGCAATGAGCAGTTCTTC. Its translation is CASSSVLVFRGNEQFF.

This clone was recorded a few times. CDR3 sequence reads: CASSFGTANQPQHF. The DNA of the CDR3 is TGTGCCAGTAGTTTCGGGACAGCAAATCAGCCCCAGCATTTT. The chain joins TRBV19 to TRBJ1-5; 7 bases are shared with TRBD1. The CDR3 spans 14 residues. The trim removed 5 bases at V and 4 bases at J, leaving 5 bases unmatched. Germline assignment: CDR1 LNHDA and CDR2 SQIVND (reference sequence).

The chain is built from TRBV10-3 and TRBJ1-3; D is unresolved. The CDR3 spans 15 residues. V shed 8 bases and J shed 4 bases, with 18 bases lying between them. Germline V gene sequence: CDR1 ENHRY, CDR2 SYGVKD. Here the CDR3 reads CAIGPREGLGNTIYF. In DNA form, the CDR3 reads TGTGCCATCGGCCCTAGGGAGGGTCTCGGAAACACCATATATTTT.

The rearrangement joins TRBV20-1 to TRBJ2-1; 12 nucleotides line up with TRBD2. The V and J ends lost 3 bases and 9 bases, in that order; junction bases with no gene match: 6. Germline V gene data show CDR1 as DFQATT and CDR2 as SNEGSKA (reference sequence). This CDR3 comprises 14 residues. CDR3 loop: CSASGVLAGGEQFF. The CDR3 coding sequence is TGCAGTGCTAGTGGGGTACTAGCGGGGGGTGAGCAGTTCTTC.